The clone carrying this T cell receptor (beta chain) occurred many times. Its cognate antigen is unknown. Trimming stripped 1 base from V and 3 bases from J, with 14 bases between. Germline-derived CDR1 and CDR2 are SGHRS and YFSETQ. The CDR3 is 15 amino acids. This record comes from a study of shared clonotypes between healthy human individuals. Study-wide results and caveats: Since donors were few, the genetic and exposure-history diversity represented was limited. Across a handful of donors, naive CD4 shared about 5%, naive CD8 more than 3%, memory CD4 2% to 2.5%, memory CD8 about 0.4%.

Method: immunoSEQ multiplex PCR; TCRdb's copy keeps in-frame clones and lacks some. The sample carries about 1 million clones, approximately 80% recorded once. Input material: memory CD4+ T cells from PBMCs. Subset reported: CD45RA-negative fraction. The sequence derives from a man between 18 and 35 years old in good health. Some clones in this sample may be carry-over from other donors' samples. The rearrangement uses TRBV5-1 and TRBJ2-7; tentatively, D is TRBD1 (5 bases). CDR3 protein: CASSLKITGNYEQYF. Here the CDR3 DNA reads TGCGCCAGCAGCTTGAAAATTACAGGAAACTACGAGCAGTACTTC.